These T cell receptor beta chains were read from a single sample in a study of shared clonotypes between healthy human individuals. Sequencing was performed with immunoSEQ multiplex PCR; in TCRdb, only in-frame clones are kept and a portion is missing. In the table there are 1,500,000 or so clones, roughly 96% of which are singletons. The sample consisted of naive CD4+ T cells sorted from blood. The receptors come from a man aged 30-40 years in good health. CDR3s include the opening cysteine and the closing phenylalanine or tryptophan. The D gene is left open where the match is weak. The size field is filled for only some rows; it gives once, few, many or a size class.

V gene: TRBV10-1; J gene: TRBJ2-3; clone size: -; D gene: -; CDR3 protein: CASTGSGTDTQYF; CDR3 DNA: TGCGCCAGCACCGGTTCCGGCACAGATACGCAGTATTTT
V gene: TRBV4-1; J gene: TRBJ2-1; clone size: -; D gene: TRBD2; CDR3 protein: CASSPSRTAGVLNEQFF; CDR3 DNA: TGCGCCAGCAGCCCAAGCCGGACTGCGGGAGTTTTAAATGAGCAGTTCTTC
V gene: TRBV9; J gene: TRBJ2-1; clone size: -; D gene: TRBD2; CDR3 protein: CASSPRPGGYNEQFF; CDR3 DNA: TGTGCCAGCAGCCCCCGCCCCGGGGGGTACAATGAGCAGTTCTTC
V gene: TRBV18; J gene: TRBJ2-7; clone size: -; D gene: TRBD2; CDR3 protein: CASTSPGLAGRYEQYF; CDR3 DNA: TGTGCCAGCACGTCCCCGGGACTAGCGGGGAGATACGAGCAGTACTTC
V gene: TRBV11-2; J gene: TRBJ2-2; clone size: -; D gene: -; CDR3 protein: CASSSLGTGELFF; CDR3 DNA: TGTGCCAGCAGCTCCCTAGGGACCGGGGAGCTGTTTTTT
V gene: TRBV5-5; J gene: TRBJ2-3; clone size: -; D gene: TRBD2; CDR3 protein: CASSLAWTSPDTQYF; CDR3 DNA: TGTGCCAGCAGCTTGGCGTGGACTAGCCCAGATACGCAGTATTTT
V gene: TRBV6-1; J gene: TRBJ1-4; clone size: -; D gene: TRBD1; CDR3 protein: CASSGGTGGLNEKLFF; CDR3 DNA: TGTGCCAGCAGTGGAGGTACAGGGGGCCTTAATGAAAAACTGTTTTTT
V gene: TRBV28; J gene: TRBJ2-7; clone size: -; D gene: TRBD1; CDR3 protein: CASKTQGLSYEQYF; CDR3 DNA: TGTGCCAGCAAAACACAGGGGTTGAGCTACGAGCAGTACTTC
V gene: TRBV15; J gene: TRBJ1-1; clone size: -; D gene: -; CDR3 protein: CATSRVRGTEAFF; CDR3 DNA: TGTGCCACCAGCAGAGTTCGGGGCACTGAAGCTTTCTTT
V gene: TRBV9; J gene: TRBJ1-1; clone size: -; D gene: -; CDR3 protein: CASSVASTENTEAFF; CDR3 DNA: TGTGCCAGCAGCGTAGCCTCCACAGAGAACACTGAAGCTTTCTTT
V gene: TRBV11-2; J gene: TRBJ2-3; clone size: -; D gene: TRBD2; CDR3 protein: CASSTRTSGIDTQYF; CDR3 DNA: TGTGCCAGCAGCACCCGGACTAGCGGGATCGATACGCAGTATTTT
V gene: TRBV15; J gene: TRBJ2-3; clone size: -; D gene: TRBD1; CDR3 protein: CATSRRGGLIATDTQYF; CDR3 DNA: TGTGCCACCAGCAGAAGAGGGGGCCTCATCGCCACAGATACGCAGTATTTT
V gene: TRBV9; J gene: TRBJ2-1; clone size: -; D gene: TRBD2; CDR3 protein: CASSRAGGPNEQFF; CDR3 DNA: TGTGCCAGCAGCCGAGCGGGAGGGCCCAATGAGCAGTTCTTC
V gene: TRBV19; J gene: TRBJ2-1; clone size: -; D gene: -; CDR3 protein: CASSIGWRNEQFF; CDR3 DNA: TGTGCCAGTAGTATAGGCTGGCGGAATGAGCAGTTCTTC
V gene: TRBV6-6; J gene: TRBJ2-3; clone size: -; D gene: -; CDR3 protein: CASRTFKTDTQYF; CDR3 DNA: TGTGCCAGCAGGACATTTAAGACAGATACGCAGTATTTT
V gene: TRBV5-4; J gene: TRBJ2-7; clone size: -; D gene: TRBD1; CDR3 protein: CASSPTGFYEQYF; CDR3 DNA: TGTGCCAGCAGCCCGACAGGGTTTTACGAGCAGTACTTC
V gene: TRBV6-1; J gene: TRBJ2-4; clone size: once; D gene: -; CDR3 protein: CASISDGQVQYF; CDR3 DNA: TGTGCCAGCATCTCGGACGGTCAAGTTCAGTACTTC
V gene: TRBV9; J gene: TRBJ2-1; clone size: -; D gene: -; CDR3 protein: CASSVDGPNYNEQFF; CDR3 DNA: TGTGCCAGCAGCGTAGACGGCCCTAACTACAATGAGCAGTTCTTC
V gene: TRBV5-4; J gene: TRBJ2-7; clone size: -; D gene: TRBD1; CDR3 protein: CASSPGQDSYEQYF; CDR3 DNA: TGTGCCAGCAGCCCGGGACAGGACTCCTACGAGCAGTACTTC
V gene: TRBV18; J gene: TRBJ2-2; clone size: -; D gene: TRBD1; CDR3 protein: CASSPYYRGSTTGELFF; CDR3 DNA: TGTGCCAGCTCACCTTACTACAGGGGGTCGACCACCGGGGAGCTGTTTTTT
V gene: TRBV18; J gene: TRBJ2-1; clone size: once; D gene: TRBD1; CDR3 protein: CASSLPDRGFDNEQFF; CDR3 DNA: TGTGCCAGCTCACTTCCCGACAGGGGGTTTGACAATGAGCAGTTCTTC
V gene: TRBV7-9; J gene: TRBJ2-2; clone size: -; D gene: TRBD2; CDR3 protein: CASSLVLSLAGVRTGELFF; CDR3 DNA: TGTGCCAGCAGCTTAGTATTGAGCCTAGCGGGAGTACGAACCGGGGAGCTGTTTTTT
V gene: TRBV18; J gene: TRBJ2-7; clone size: -; D gene: -; CDR3 protein: CASSLGIIYEQYF; CDR3 DNA: TGTGCCAGCTCACTAGGGATTATCTACGAGCAGTACTTC
V gene: TRBV7-3; J gene: TRBJ2-2; clone size: -; D gene: -; CDR3 protein: CASSLFPHGLPPNTGELFF; CDR3 DNA: TGTGCCAGCAGCTTATTCCCCCACGGTTTACCGCCGAACACCGGGGAGCTGTTTTTT
V gene: TRBV7-8; J gene: TRBJ2-5; clone size: -; D gene: -; CDR3 protein: CASSLARVSAQETQYF; CDR3 DNA: TGTGCCAGCAGCTTAGCTAGGGTGAGCGCCCAAGAGACCCAGTACTTC
V gene: TRBV7-9; J gene: TRBJ2-1; clone size: -; D gene: TRBD2; CDR3 protein: CASSWEVLAVSYNEQFF; CDR3 DNA: TGTGCCAGCAGCTGGGAGGTCCTAGCGGTCTCCTACAATGAGCAGTTCTTC
V gene: TRBV18; J gene: TRBJ2-7; clone size: -; D gene: -; CDR3 protein: CASSPGSTGTPGVKQYF; CDR3 DNA: TGTGCCAGCTCACCGGGCTCAACCGGGACACCGGGAGTAAAGCAGTACTTC